These 10 T cell receptor beta chains were sequenced from one sample in a study of shared T cell receptors in the human thymus. Clones were read by immunoSEQ multiplex PCR, and TCRdb kept only the in-frame ones, dropping some. The sample has roughly 560,000 clones, roughly 74% seen once. The same data also went into a second study, on human thymus T cells.

Material: thymocytes. The receptors derive from a boy under two years old with a congenital heart defect.

The chain is built from TRBV7-9 and TRBJ2-7, with D perhaps TRBD2 (5 bases). This CDR3 comprises 17 residues. V was clipped by 0 bases and J by 0 bases, with 15 bases between them. Looked up from germline, CDR1 is SEHNR and CDR2 is FQNEAQ (reference sequence). The CDR3 nucleotides are TGTGCCAGCAGCTTAGCCTCTCCAGATGGACTCTCCTACGAGCAGTACTTC. Protein sequence: CASSLASPDGLSYEQYF.

The V gene is TRBV27, the J gene TRBJ2-7, with TRBD2 as a possible D gene (6 bases). Germline V CDR1 and CDR2: MNHEY, SMNVEV (reference sequence). This CDR3 region has 14 residues. Trimming removed 3 bases at V and 0 bases at J, with 9 bases between. DNA of the CDR3: TGTGCCAGCAGTTTTCGGGAGTACTCCTACGAGCAGTACTTC. This sequence encodes CASSFREYSYEQYF.

The chain has TRBV28 and TRBJ2-5, with 9 bases identical to TRBD2. The J segment lost 1 base and the V segment lost 2 bases, leaving 5 bases of the junction unmatched. CDR1 and CDR2 (germline): MDHEN, SYDVKM. The CDR3 runs 16 residues. The DNA for the CDR3 is TGTGCCAGCAGTTTAAGGAGCGGGAGGCCCCAAGAGACCCAGTACTTC. It encodes CASSLRSGRPQETQYF.

The chain recombines TRBV6-5 with TRBJ2-7; D might be TRBD2 (6 bases). The CDR3 is made up of 15 amino acids. V lost 5 bases to trimming and J lost 6 bases, with 20 bases between them. Germline V gene lookup returns CDR1 MNHEY and CDR2 SVGAGI. For the CDR3, the DNA is TGTGCCAGCAGTAACCTGCGGCGGGGCCCGAGCGAGCAGTACTTC. Amino acids: CASSNLRRGPSEQYF.

This clone was detected only a few times. The chain couples TRBV4-1 to TRBJ1-2; D ambiguous. The CDR3 extends over 15 amino acids. Germline V lookup: CDR1 MGHRA, CDR2 YSYEKL. V shed 0 bases and J shed 3 bases, with 11 bases lying between them. The CDR3: CASSQDTSSHYGYTF. CDR3 bases: TGCGCCAGCAGCCAAGATACTAGCTCTCACTATGGCTACACCTTC.

The chain employs TRBV6-5 and TRBJ2-7; TRBD2 matches 14 bases. The trim removed 6 bases at V and 6 bases at J, leaving 7 bases unmatched. The CDR3 covers 15 residues. The V gene's germline CDR1 is MNHEY and CDR2 SVGAGI. This CDR3 is CASSRTSGRFFEQYF. As DNA, the CDR3 is TGTGCCAGCAGCAGGACTAGCGGGAGGTTCTTCGAGCAGTACTTC.

The rearrangement uses TRBV4-3 and TRBJ2-7, with 11 bases fitting TRBD2. The germline V gene has CDR1 LGHNA and CDR2 YSLEER. The trim removed 0 bases at V and 6 bases at J, leaving 7 bases unmatched. This CDR3 has 16 residues. CDR3 sequence reads: CASSQEHTSGRCEQYF. The CDR3 DNA is TGCGCCAGCAGCCAAGAGCATACTAGCGGGAGATGCGAGCAGTACTTC.

The gene calls are TRBV6-5 and TRBJ2-1; 16 positions match TRBD2. The CDR3 is 15 residues long. Germline values: CDR1 MNHEY, CDR2 SVGAGI. The CDR3 reads CASGLAGGPYNEQFF. The DNA of the CDR3 is TGTGCATCGGGACTAGCGGGAGGGCCCTACAATGAGCAGTTCTTC.

The chain links TRBV7-9 to TRBJ2-1, with a weak D call TRBD2 (5 bases). V lost 1 base and J 16 bases, leaving 14 bases between the germline ends. CDR1 and CDR2 from the germline V gene are SEHNR and FQNEAQ (reference sequence). CDR3 size: 12 residues. The CDR3 nucleotides read TGTGCCAGCAGCTTAGTTGGTGGGAGTGGATTCTTC. Protein sequence: CASSLVGGSGFF.

J is TRBJ2-3 and V is TRBV25-1; D is ambiguous. V was cut by 4 bases and J by 2 bases, with 4 bases left in between. The germline gives CDR1 MGHDK, CDR2 SYGVNS. This CDR3 region has 12 residues. CDR3 sequence reads: CASSGHTDTQYF. In nucleotides, the CDR3 is TGTGCCAGCAGTGGACACACAGATACGCAGTATTTT.